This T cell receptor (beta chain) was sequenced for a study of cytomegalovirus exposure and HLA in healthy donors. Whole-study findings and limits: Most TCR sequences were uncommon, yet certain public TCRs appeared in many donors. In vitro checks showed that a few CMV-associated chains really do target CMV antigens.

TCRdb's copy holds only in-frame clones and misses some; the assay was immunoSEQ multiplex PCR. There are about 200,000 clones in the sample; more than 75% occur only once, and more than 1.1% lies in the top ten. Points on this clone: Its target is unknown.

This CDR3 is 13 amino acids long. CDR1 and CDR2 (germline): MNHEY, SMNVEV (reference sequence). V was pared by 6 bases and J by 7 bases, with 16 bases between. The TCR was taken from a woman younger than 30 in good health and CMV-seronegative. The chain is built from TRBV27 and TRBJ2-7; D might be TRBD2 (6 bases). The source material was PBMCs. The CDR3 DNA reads TGTGCCAGCAGGGCTCCCGGGGGTATTGAGCAGTACTTC. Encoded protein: CASRAPGGIEQYF.